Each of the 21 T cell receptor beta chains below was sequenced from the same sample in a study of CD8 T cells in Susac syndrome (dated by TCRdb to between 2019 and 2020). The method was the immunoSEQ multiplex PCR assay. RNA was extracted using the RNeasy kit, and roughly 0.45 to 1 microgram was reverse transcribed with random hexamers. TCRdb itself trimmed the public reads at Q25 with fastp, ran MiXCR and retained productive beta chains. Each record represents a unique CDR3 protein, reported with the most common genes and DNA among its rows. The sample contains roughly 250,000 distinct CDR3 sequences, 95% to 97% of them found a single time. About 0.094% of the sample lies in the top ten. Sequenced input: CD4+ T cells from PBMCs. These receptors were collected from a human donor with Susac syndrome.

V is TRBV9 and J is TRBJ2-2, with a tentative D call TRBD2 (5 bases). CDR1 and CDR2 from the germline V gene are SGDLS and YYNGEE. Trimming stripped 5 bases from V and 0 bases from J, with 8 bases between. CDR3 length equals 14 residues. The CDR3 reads CASRGLPNTGELFF. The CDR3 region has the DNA TGTGCCAGCAGAGGACTGCCGAACACCGGGGAGCTGTTTTTT.

As DNA, the CDR3 is TGTGCCAGCAGCTTGGCTGAACAGGGGGCGGGGGGCTACACCTTC. Translation: CASSLAEQGAGGYTF. The rearrangement joins TRBV5-4 to TRBJ1-2, with 9 bases fitting TRBD1. The CDR3 sequence is 15 residues long. Looked up from germline, CDR1 is SGHNT and CDR2 is YYREEE (reference sequence). V was pared by 0 bases and J by 8 bases, with 8 bases of the junction left unmatched.

The CDR3 DNA sequence: TGTGCCTGGAGAGGGACAGGGGCTTGGGCGCAGTATTTT. It is translated as CAWRGTGAWAQYF. The chain couples TRBV30 to TRBJ2-3; 10 positions agree with TRBD1. V shed 3 bases, J shed 10 bases, and the junction held 7 bases outside the gene matches. From germline, CDR1 is GTSNPN and CDR2 SVGIG (reference sequence). The CDR3 totals 13 residues.

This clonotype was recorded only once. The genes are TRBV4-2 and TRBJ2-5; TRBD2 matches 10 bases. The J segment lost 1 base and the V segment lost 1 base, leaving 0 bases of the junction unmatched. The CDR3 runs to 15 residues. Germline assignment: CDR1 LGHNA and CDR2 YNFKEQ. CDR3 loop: CASSQASGGQETQYF. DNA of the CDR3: TGTGCCAGCAGCCAAGCTAGCGGGGGCCAAGAGACCCAGTACTTC.

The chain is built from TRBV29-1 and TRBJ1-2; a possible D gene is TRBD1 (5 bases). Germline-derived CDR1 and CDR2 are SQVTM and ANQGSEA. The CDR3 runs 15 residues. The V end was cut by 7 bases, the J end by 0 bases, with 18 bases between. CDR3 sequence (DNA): TGCAGCGAGGGGCGACAGCCCAGTCCTAACTATGGCTACACCTTC. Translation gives CSEGRQPSPNYGYTF.

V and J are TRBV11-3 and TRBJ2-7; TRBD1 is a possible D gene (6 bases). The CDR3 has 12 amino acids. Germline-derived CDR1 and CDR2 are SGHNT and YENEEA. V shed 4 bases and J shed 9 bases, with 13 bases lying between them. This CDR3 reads CASSSRQVGQYF. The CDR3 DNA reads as TGTGCCAGCAGCTCCCGACAGGTGGGGCAGTACTTC. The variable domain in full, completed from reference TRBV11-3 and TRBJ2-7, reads EAGVVQSPRYKIIEKKQPVAFWCNPISGHNTLYWYLQNLGQGPELLIRYENEEAVDDSQLPKDRFSAERLKGVDSTLKIQPAELGDSAVYLCASSSRQVGQYFGPGTRLTVT.

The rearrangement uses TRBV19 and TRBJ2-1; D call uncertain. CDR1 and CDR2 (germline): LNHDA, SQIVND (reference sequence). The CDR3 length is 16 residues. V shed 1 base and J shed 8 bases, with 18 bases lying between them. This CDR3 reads CASSIGGGDPSHEQFF. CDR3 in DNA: TGTGCCAGTAGTATAGGTGGCGGAGACCCTTCGCATGAGCAGTTCTTC.

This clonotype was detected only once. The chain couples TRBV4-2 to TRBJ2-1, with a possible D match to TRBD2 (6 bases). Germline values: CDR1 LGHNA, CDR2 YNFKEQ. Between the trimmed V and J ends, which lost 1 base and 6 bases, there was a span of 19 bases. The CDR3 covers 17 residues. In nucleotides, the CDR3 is TGTGCCAGCAGCCAAGCCGTCGTACCGGGAGCAATCAATGAGCAGTTCTTC. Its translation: CASSQAVVPGAINEQFF.

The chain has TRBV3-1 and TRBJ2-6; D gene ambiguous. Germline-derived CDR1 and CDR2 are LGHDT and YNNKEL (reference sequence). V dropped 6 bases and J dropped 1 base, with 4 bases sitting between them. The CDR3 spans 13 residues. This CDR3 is CASRQSGANVLTF. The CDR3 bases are TGTGCCAGCAGACAGTCTGGGGCCAACGTCCTGACTTTC. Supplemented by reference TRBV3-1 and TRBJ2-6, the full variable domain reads DTAVSQTPKYLVTQMGNDKSIKCEQNLGHDTMYWYKQDSKKFLKIMFSYNNKELIINETVPNRFSPKSPDKAHLNLHINSLELGDSAVYFCASRQSGANVLTFGAGSRLTVL.

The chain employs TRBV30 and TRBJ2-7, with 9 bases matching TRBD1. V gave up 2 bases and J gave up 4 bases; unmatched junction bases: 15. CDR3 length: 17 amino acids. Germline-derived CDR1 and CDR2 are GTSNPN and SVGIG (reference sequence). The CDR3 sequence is CAWSFYPPGQGVYEQYF. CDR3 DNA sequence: TGTGCCTGGAGTTTCTATCCTCCGGGACAGGGAGTATACGAGCAGTACTTC.

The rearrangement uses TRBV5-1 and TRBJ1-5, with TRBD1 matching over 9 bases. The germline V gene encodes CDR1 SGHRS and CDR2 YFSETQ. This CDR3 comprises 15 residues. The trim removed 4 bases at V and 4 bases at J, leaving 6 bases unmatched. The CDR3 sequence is CASSHGTGLNQPQHF. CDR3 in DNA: TGCGCCAGCAGCCACGGGACAGGGTTAAATCAGCCCCAGCATTTT.

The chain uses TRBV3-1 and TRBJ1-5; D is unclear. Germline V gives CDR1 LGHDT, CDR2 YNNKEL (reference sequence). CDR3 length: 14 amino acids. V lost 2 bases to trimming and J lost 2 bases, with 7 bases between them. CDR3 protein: CASSQMQGNQPQHF. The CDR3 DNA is TGTGCCAGCAGCCAAATGCAGGGCAATCAGCCCCAGCATTTT. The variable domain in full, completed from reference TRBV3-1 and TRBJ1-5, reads DTAVSQTPKYLVTQMGNDKSIKCEQNLGHDTMYWYKQDSKKFLKIMFSYNNKELIINETVPNRFSPKSPDKAHLNLHINSLELGDSAVYFCASSQMQGNQPQHFGDGTRLSIL.

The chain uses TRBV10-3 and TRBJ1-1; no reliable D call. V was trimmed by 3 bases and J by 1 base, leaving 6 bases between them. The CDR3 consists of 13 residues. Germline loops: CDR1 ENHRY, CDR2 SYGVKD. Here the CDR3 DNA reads TGTGCCATCAGTGACCGAGGGAACACTGAAGCTTTCTTT. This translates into CAISDRGNTEAFF.

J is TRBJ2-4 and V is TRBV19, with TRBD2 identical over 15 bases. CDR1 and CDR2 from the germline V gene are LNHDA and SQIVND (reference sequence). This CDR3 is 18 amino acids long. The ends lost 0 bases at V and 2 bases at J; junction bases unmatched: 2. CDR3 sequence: CASSIEGTSGRPKNIQYF. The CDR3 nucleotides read TGTGCCAGTAGTATAGAGGGGACTAGCGGGAGGCCCAAAAACATTCAGTACTTC. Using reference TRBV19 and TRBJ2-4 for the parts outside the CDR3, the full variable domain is DGGITQSPKYLFRKEGQNVTLSCEQNLNHDAMYWYRQDPGQGLRLIYYSQIVNDFQKGDIAEGYSVSREKKESFPLTVTSAQKNPTAFYLCASSIEGTSGRPKNIQYFGAGTRLSVL.

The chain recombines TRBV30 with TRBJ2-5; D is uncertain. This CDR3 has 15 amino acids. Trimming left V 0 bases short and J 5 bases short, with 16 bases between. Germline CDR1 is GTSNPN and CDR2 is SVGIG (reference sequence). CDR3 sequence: CAWSVRFRVGETQYF. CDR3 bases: TGTGCCTGGAGTGTACGGTTCCGGGTCGGGGAGACCCAGTACTTC.

This chain's CDR3 is CASSPGQGARAEAFF. In nucleotides, the CDR3 is TGCGCCAGCAGCCCCGGACAGGGGGCGAGGGCTGAAGCTTTCTTT. The chain combines TRBV5-1 with TRBJ1-1, with 11 bases fitting TRBD1. V lost 4 bases to trimming and J lost 6 bases; unmatched junction nucleotides: 8. The CDR3 runs 15 residues. Germline values: CDR1 SGHRS, CDR2 YFSETQ.

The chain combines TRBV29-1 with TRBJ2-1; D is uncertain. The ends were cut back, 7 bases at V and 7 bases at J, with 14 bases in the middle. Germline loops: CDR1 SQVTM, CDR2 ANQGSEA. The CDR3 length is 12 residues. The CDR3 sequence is CSANPGVNEQFF. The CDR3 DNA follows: TGCAGCGCCAACCCGGGTGTTAATGAGCAGTTCTTC.

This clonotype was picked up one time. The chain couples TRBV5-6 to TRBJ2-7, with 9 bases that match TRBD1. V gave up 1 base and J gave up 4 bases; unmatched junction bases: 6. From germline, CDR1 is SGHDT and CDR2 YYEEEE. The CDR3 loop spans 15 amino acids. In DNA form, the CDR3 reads TGTGCCAGCAGCTTGTGGGGGACAGGGCGATACGAGCAGTACTTC. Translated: CASSLWGTGRYEQYF.

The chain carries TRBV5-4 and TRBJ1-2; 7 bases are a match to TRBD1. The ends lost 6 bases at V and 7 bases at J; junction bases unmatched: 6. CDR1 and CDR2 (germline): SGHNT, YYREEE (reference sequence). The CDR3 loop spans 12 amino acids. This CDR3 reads CASTLDRAGYTF. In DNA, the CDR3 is TGTGCCAGCACTCTCGACAGGGCTGGCTACACCTTC.

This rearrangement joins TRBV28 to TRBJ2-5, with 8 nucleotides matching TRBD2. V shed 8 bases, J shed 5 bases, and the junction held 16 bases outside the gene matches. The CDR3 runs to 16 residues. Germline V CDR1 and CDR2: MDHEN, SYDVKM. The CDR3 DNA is TGTGCCAGCGGACCGAGGGGAGCGGGAGAGGGGGAGACCCAGTACTTC. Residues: CASGPRGAGEGETQYF.

The CDR3 DNA is TGTGCCAGCAGCGCTTTACAGGGACTGAACACTGAAGCTTTCTTT. As protein: CASSALQGLNTEAFF. This sequence joins TRBV5-4 and TRBJ1-1; D might be TRBD1 (6 bases). Trimming removed 4 bases from V and 0 bases from J, with 13 bases in between. CDR1 is SGHNT, CDR2 YYREEE, per germline (reference sequence). The CDR3 totals 15 residues.